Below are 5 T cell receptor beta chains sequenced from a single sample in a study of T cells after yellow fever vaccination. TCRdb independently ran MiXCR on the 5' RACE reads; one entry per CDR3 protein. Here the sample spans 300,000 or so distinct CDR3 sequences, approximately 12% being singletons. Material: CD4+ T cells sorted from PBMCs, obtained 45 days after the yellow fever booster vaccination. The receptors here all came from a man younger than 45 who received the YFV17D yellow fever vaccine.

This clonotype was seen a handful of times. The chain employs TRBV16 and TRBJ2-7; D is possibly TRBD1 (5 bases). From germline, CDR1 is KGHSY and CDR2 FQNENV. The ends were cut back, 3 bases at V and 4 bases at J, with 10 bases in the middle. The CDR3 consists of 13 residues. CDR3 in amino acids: CASSQGRGYEQYF. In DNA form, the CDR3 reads TGTGCCAGCAGCCAGGGGCGCGGATACGAGCAGTACTTC. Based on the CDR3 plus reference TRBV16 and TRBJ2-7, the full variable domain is GEEVAQTPKHLVRGEGQKAKLYCAPIKGHSYVFWYQQVLKNEFKFLISFQNENVFDETGMPKERFSAKCLPNSPCSLEIQATKLEDSAVYFCASSQGRGYEQYFGPGTRLTVT.

CDR3 residues: CSARDRFFEKLFF. The CDR3 DNA reads TGCAGTGCTAGGGACAGGTTTTTTGAAAAACTGTTTTTT. The V gene is TRBV20-1, the J gene TRBJ1-4, with 7 bases matching TRBD1. There are 13 residues in the CDR3. Germline V lookup: CDR1 DFQATT, CDR2 SNEGSKA (reference sequence). V shed 3 bases, J shed 7 bases, and the junction held 5 bases outside the gene matches.

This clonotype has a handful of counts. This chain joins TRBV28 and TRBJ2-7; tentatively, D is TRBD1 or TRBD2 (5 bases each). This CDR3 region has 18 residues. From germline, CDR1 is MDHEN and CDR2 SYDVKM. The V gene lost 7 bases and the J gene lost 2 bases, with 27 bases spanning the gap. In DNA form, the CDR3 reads TGTGCCAGCACCACCCATGGGACCCTACCACCCGAAACCTACGAGCAGTACTTC. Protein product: CASTTHGTLPPETYEQYF.

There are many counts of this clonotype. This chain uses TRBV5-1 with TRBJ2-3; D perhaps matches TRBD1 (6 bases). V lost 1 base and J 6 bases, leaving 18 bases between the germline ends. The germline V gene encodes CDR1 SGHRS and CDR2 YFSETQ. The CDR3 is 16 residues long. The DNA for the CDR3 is TGCGCCAGCAGCTTGAAACCTAACAGGGATGTGGATACGCAGTATTTT. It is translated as CASSLKPNRDVDTQYF.

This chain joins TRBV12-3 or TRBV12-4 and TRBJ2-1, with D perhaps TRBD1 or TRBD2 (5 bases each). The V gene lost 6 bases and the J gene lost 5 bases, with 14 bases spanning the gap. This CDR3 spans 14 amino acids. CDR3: CASSLGTHNNEQFF. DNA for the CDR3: TGTGCCAGCAGCCTCGGGACGCACAACAATGAGCAGTTCTTC.